The clone carrying this T cell receptor (beta chain) was counted between two and nine times. Antigen: not known. The TCRbeta library was prepared with unique molecular identifiers. TCRdb independently ran MiXCR on the PCR reads; one entry per CDR3 protein. The sample includes 90,000 to 100,000 distinct CDR3 sequences, under 25% of them seen just once. The sample originates from a study of T-cell reconstitution after alpha-beta-depleted transplantation in children. Whole-study results and caveats: Hyperexpanded clones declined; after one year, newly produced T cells mostly supplied diversity. Several hundred expanded graft clones reportedly supplied alpha-beta T cells about two months after transplant. High day-60 TCRbeta diversity in some patients came from surviving recipient T cells and thymic progenitors.

This specimen consisted of PBMCs, obtained before TCRalphabeta/CD19-depleted stem cell transplant. The clonotype originates from a boy aged 2 to 9 with acute lymphoblastic leukemia, due to receive a stem cell transplant.

The CDR3 DNA reads as TGTGCCAGCAGCCCCCCGTCGTCCGGGGAGCTGTTTTTT. It encodes CASSPPSSGELFF. V gene TRBV7-9 combines with J gene TRBJ2-2; D gene ambiguous. The germline V gene has CDR1 SEHNR and CDR2 FQNEAQ (reference sequence). With 5 bases removed from V and 6 bases from J, the gap between germline ends came to 10 bases. CDR3 size: 13 residues.